This entry lists 19 T cell receptor beta chains sequenced from one sample in a study of shared clonotypes between healthy human individuals. Sequencing used immunoSEQ multiplex PCR; TCRdb keeps in-frame clones, though not all of them. The sample has around 1,000,000 clones; approximately 75% are singletons. The sequencing input was memory CD4+ T cells from PBMCs. Regarding subset: CD45RA-negative fraction. The receptors come from a man younger than 35 in good health. Some clones in this sample may be carry-over from other donors' samples.

This chain uses TRBV18 with TRBJ2-2; D might be TRBD1 (5 bases). Germline-derived CDR1 and CDR2 are KGHSH and LQKENI. V lost 0 bases, J lost 7 bases, and 12 bases lay in between. The CDR3 sequence is 15 residues long. CDR3 sequence reads: CASSPPGQQIGELFF. The CDR3 DNA sequence: TGTGCCAGCTCACCACCGGGGCAACAAATCGGGGAGCTGTTTTTT.

This chain uses TRBV19 with TRBJ2-5; 9 nucleotides align to TRBD1. There are 16 residues in the CDR3. V was pared by 4 bases and J by 5 bases, with 11 bases of the junction left unmatched. Germline lookup yields CDR1 LNHDA and CDR2 SQIVND (reference sequence). The CDR3 loop reads CASSTAPGQGGETQYF. The CDR3 bases are TGTGCCAGTAGTACCGCCCCGGGACAGGGCGGGGAGACCCAGTACTTC.

The rearrangement joins TRBV5-6 to TRBJ1-2; TRBD1 matches 9 bases. This CDR3 comprises 15 residues. After removal of 3 bases from V and 8 bases from J, the junction contained 11 bases not matched to a gene. Germline lookup yields CDR1 SGHDT and CDR2 YYEEEE. In nucleotides, the CDR3 is TGTGCCAGCAGCTCGCGAGACAGGGGGTCTAGCGGCTACACCTTC. It translates to CASSSRDRGSSGYTF.

This clone was observed a handful of times. The CDR3 DNA sequence: TGCGCCAGCAGGGTTACGCTAGCGGGAGATCCGTACAATGAGCAGTTCTTC. This encodes CASRVTLAGDPYNEQFF. The chain recombines TRBV5-1 with TRBJ2-1; 10 nucleotides agree with TRBD2. Germline V gene data show CDR1 as SGHRS and CDR2 as YFSETQ. J gave up 4 bases and V 5 bases, and 12 bases lay outside the gene matches. CDR3 length equals 17 residues.

This clone was picked up a small number of times. The rearrangement links TRBV6-1 to TRBJ1-2; D call uncertain. This CDR3 is built from 13 residues. The germline V and J ends were trimmed by 5 bases and 8 bases, with 15 bases remaining between them. The germline V gene encodes CDR1 MNHNS and CDR2 SASEGT. The CDR3 DNA is TGTGCCAGCAGTCTAAGCATGTCGGACGGCTACACCTTC. Translation gives CASSLSMSDGYTF.

This clone was counted only a few times. This sample includes further DNA sequences coding for the same CDR3. The CDR3 DNA reads as TGCAGCGTTGTCGATCCTTACACGCCGGGAGGCCCGAATGAGCAGTTCTTC. Protein sequence: CSVVDPYTPGGPNEQFF. The chain employs TRBV29-1 and TRBJ2-1; 7 nucleotides align to TRBD2. The CDR3 runs 17 residues. CDR1 and CDR2 (germline): SQVTM, ANQGSEA. V was clipped by 4 bases and J by 7 bases; unmatched bases: 19.

The chain recombines TRBV29-1 with TRBJ2-2; a possible D gene is TRBD1 (6 bases). V was shortened by 5 bases and J by 0 bases, with 10 bases between the two germline ends. The CDR3 length is 14 residues. CDR1 SQVTM and CDR2 ANQGSEA come from the germline V gene. The CDR3 DNA sequence: TGCAGCGTTACAGGGACGACGAACACCGGGGAGCTGTTTTTT. Translating it yields CSVTGTTNTGELFF.

The rearrangement uses TRBV13 and TRBJ2-3; possible D gene TRBD1, 6 bases. The V gene lost 5 bases and the J gene lost 1 base, with 16 bases spanning the gap. Per the germline V gene, CDR1 is PRHDT and CDR2 is FYEKMQ (reference sequence). The CDR3 consists of 16 residues. CDR3 in DNA: TGTGCCAGCAGCACTCGCAGGGGTTCGGGCACAGATACGCAGTATTTT. It codes for CASSTRRGSGTDTQYF.

The rearrangement links TRBV30 to TRBJ1-2; D gene uncertain. Trimming shortened V by 1 base and J by 1 base, and 13 bases separated the two germline ends. The CDR3 has 15 residues. From germline, CDR1 is GTSNPN and CDR2 SVGIG (reference sequence). The CDR3 nucleotides are TGTGCCTGGAGTGCTTCTTGGACCCTTAACTATGGCTACACCTTC. It is translated as CAWSASWTLNYGYTF.

V usage is TRBV11-1 and J usage is TRBJ2-3; weak D call: TRBD2 (5 bases). The CDR3 is 14 amino acids. V was clipped by 7 bases and J by 0 bases, with 11 bases between them. CDR1 is SGHAT and CDR2 is FQDESV in the germline V gene (reference sequence). The CDR3 nucleotides are TGTGCCAGCACCGGACTGGTTAGCACAGATACGCAGTATTTT. Translated: CASTGLVSTDTQYF.

This chain connects TRBV28 to TRBJ2-3, with 8 bases lining up with TRBD2. Trimming at V came to 10 bases and at J to 3 bases, leaving 24 bases not matched to a gene. This CDR3 comprises 19 residues. In germline, CDR1 is MDHEN, CDR2 SYDVKM. In nucleotides, the CDR3 is TGTGCCACCTGGGCTAGCGGGCTCTCGGGGCTAGCACAGACAGATACGCAGTATTTT. This sequence encodes CATWASGLSGLAQTDTQYF.

The CDR3 protein is CASGGQGIGNQPQHF. The CDR3, as DNA: TGCGCCAGCGGGGGACAGGGGATTGGCAATCAGCCCCAGCATTTT. The chain is built from TRBV10-2 and TRBJ1-5, with 10 nucleotides matching TRBD1. In germline, CDR1 is WSHSY, CDR2 SAAADI. The CDR3 runs 15 residues. V dropped 8 bases and J dropped 2; count of bases not matched to a gene: 6.

CDR3 protein: CASSSRQGRETQYF. For the CDR3, the DNA is TGTGCCAGCAGCTCCAGACAGGGTAGGGAGACCCAGTACTTC. The V gene is TRBV11-2, the J gene TRBJ2-5, with 7 bases identical to TRBD1. The germline V gene has CDR1 SGHAT and CDR2 FQNNGV. The CDR3 extends over 14 amino acids. Unmatched junction bases numbered 7, after V lost 4 bases and J lost 5 bases. The variable domain in full, completed from reference TRBV11-2 and TRBJ2-5, reads EAGVAQSPRYKIIEKRQSVAFWCNPISGHATLYWYQQILGQGPKLLIQFQNNGVVDDSQLPKDRFSAERLKGVDSTLKIQPAKLEDSAVYLCASSSRQGRETQYFGPGTRLLVL.

The chain employs TRBV7-2 and TRBJ1-1; D is unclear. Trimming removed 5 bases at V and 11 bases at J, with 12 bases between. This CDR3 has 11 residues. Germline CDR1 is SGHTA and CDR2 is FQGNSA. The DNA of the CDR3 is TGTGCCAGCAGCACGGGAGTAGAGGCTTTCTTT. Translated, it gives CASSTGVEAFF.

The rearrangement links TRBV28 to TRBJ2-1; perhaps TRBD1 as D (5 bases). CDR3 length: 16 residues. Per the germline V gene, CDR1 is MDHEN and CDR2 is SYDVKM. The V end was cut by 6 bases, the J end by 8 bases, with 23 bases between. The CDR3 bases are TGTGCCAGCAGCCATCGTGGGGCGCCACGGCACCATGAGCAGTTCTTC. It codes for CASSHRGAPRHHEQFF.

V gene TRBV9 combines with J gene TRBJ2-5; tentatively, D is TRBD2 (6 bases). The CDR3 is 14 residues long. Trimming removed 3 bases from V and 3 bases from J, with 12 bases in between. Germline-derived CDR1 and CDR2 are SGDLS and YYNGEE. CDR3 nucleotides: TGTGCCAGCAGCGGTAGCGGAAGAGAAGAGACCCAGTACTTC. Protein product: CASSGSGREETQYF.

This clone was seen just once. The V and J genes are TRBV6-1 and TRBJ2-5; D not certain. The CDR3 sequence is 14 residues long. With 8 bases removed from V and 1 base from J, the gap between germline ends came to 14 bases. Germline lookup yields CDR1 MNHNS and CDR2 SASEGT. The CDR3 spells CASEATRSQETQYF. In DNA form, the CDR3 reads TGTGCCAGCGAGGCAACGCGAAGCCAAGAGACCCAGTACTTC.

This rearrangement joins TRBV7-2 to TRBJ2-7; 11 positions match TRBD2. The CDR3 is 16 residues long. The ends lost 1 base at V and 2 bases at J; junction bases unmatched: 4. Germline CDR1 is SGHTA and CDR2 is FQGNSA. CDR3 nucleotides: TGTGCCAGCAGCTTAGGGTCGACTAGCGGGGCCTACGAGCAGTACTTC. The encoded protein is CASSLGSTSGAYEQYF.

The rearrangement joins TRBV5-1 to TRBJ1-2, with TRBD1 as a possible D gene (5 bases). The V gene's germline CDR1 is SGHRS and CDR2 YFSETQ. The CDR3 sequence is 12 residues long. V lost 4 bases and J lost 2, with 6 bases in between. Here the CDR3 DNA reads TGCGCCAGCAGCCCAGGGAACTATGGCTACACCTTC. Its protein product is CASSPGNYGYTF.